Below are 21 T cell receptor beta chains sequenced from a single sample in a study of blood T cell repertoires in COVID-19. The assay was immunoSEQ multiplex PCR, and TCRdb's table has in-frame clones only and misses some. The sample lists some 300,000 clones; about nine tenths were seen once. Sequencing input: peripheral blood. Receptor source: a woman younger than 45 who had recovered from COVID-19.

V and J are TRBV2 and TRBJ2-7; D perhaps matches TRBD1 (6 bases). V gave up 5 bases and J gave up 2 bases, with 10 bases separating them. CDR3 size: 13 residues. Germline CDR1 and CDR2: SNHLY and FYNNEI. CDR3 DNA: TGTGCCAGCAGTCCGACAGGTCCCTACGAGCAGTACTTC. It encodes CASSPTGPYEQYF.

This chain joins TRBV20-1 and TRBJ2-1, with 10 bases identical to TRBD2. Per the germline V gene, CDR1 is DFQATT and CDR2 is SNEGSKA (reference sequence). The J segment lost 7 bases and the V segment lost 3 bases, leaving 15 bases of the junction unmatched. The CDR3 totals 17 residues. The CDR3 DNA follows: TGCAGTGCTAGTAGGCTAGCGGGGGACTATGTTGGGAATGAGCAGTTCTTC. Translating it yields CSASRLAGDYVGNEQFF.

V gene TRBV16 combines with J gene TRBJ1-1; 10 bases agree with TRBD1. CDR1 is KGHSY, CDR2 FQNENV, per germline. There are 16 residues in the CDR3. J gave up 5 bases and V 7 bases, and 13 bases lay outside the gene matches. The CDR3, as DNA: TGTGCCAGCACCCGACTGACAGGGGGCGCAGGGACTGAAGCTTTCTTT. This codes for CASTRLTGGAGTEAFF.

The V gene is TRBV29-1, the J gene TRBJ1-4; no firm D call. CDR3 length: 12 amino acids. The V gene's germline CDR1 is SQVTM and CDR2 ANQGSEA. V lost 3 bases to trimming and J lost 2 bases, with 4 bases between them. CDR3 sequence (DNA): TGCAGCGTTGAGTCGACTAATGAAAAACTGTTTTTT. Translating gives CSVESTNEKLFF.

The J gene is TRBJ2-7, the V gene TRBV30; 8 nucleotides agree with TRBD2. CDR1 and CDR2 (germline): GTSNPN, SVGIG (reference sequence). The junction had 11 bases not matched to a gene; V was cut back by 2 bases and J by 2 bases. The CDR3 has 16 residues. The chain's CDR3 is CAWSPARTSITYEQYF. The DNA for the CDR3 is TGTGCCTGGAGTCCCGCCCGGACTAGCATAACCTACGAGCAGTACTTC. The full variable domain, with the rest looked up from reference TRBV30 and TRBJ2-7, is SQTIHQWPATLVQPVGSPLSLECTVEGTSNPNLYWYRQAAGRGLQLLFYSVGIGQISSEVPQNLSASRPQDRQFILSSKKLLLSDSGFYLCAWSPARTSITYEQYFGPGTRLTVT.

This chain links TRBV5-1 with TRBJ2-7; 8 bases are shared with TRBD2. CDR1 is SGHRS, CDR2 YFSETQ, per germline. This CDR3 has 14 amino acids. Unmatched junction bases numbered 9, after V lost 4 bases and J lost 6 bases. The CDR3: CASSTGRGGVEQYF. The CDR3 DNA sequence: TGCGCCAGCAGCACCGGACGGGGGGGAGTCGAGCAGTACTTC.

The chain couples TRBV7-9 to TRBJ1-1; the D gene is possibly TRBD1 (5 bases). This CDR3 is 15 amino acids long. Deletions cut 1 base from V and 1 base from J, with 10 bases between. The V gene's germline CDR1 is SEHNR and CDR2 FQNEAQ (reference sequence). The CDR3 DNA reads TGTGCCAGCAGCTTAGAGTGGGGGGAGAACACTGAAGCTTTCTTT. Amino acids: CASSLEWGENTEAFF.

This clone has only one observation. The CDR3 DNA follows: TGTGCCAGCAGCTTAAATACGGAAGAGACCCAGTACTTC. It encodes CASSLNTEETQYF. V is TRBV7-7 and J is TRBJ2-5; no clear D gene. The ends were cut back, 2 bases at V and 3 bases at J, with 7 bases in the middle. There are 13 residues in the CDR3. In germline, CDR1 is SSHAT, CDR2 FNYEAQ (reference sequence).

This rearrangement joins TRBV3-1 (or the pseudogene TRBV3-2) to TRBJ2-7; 9 bases fit TRBD2. V lost 4 bases, J lost 5 bases, and 12 bases stayed unmatched. The germline CDR1 and CDR2 sequences are LGHDT and YNNKEL (reference sequence). The CDR3 runs 16 residues. CDR3 coding DNA: TGTGCCAGCAGCCCCCGGGTAGCGGGGGACCCCGACGAGCAGTACTTC. Encoded protein: CASSPRVAGDPDEQYF.

The rearrangement joins TRBV7-9 to TRBJ2-7; 7 bases line up with TRBD2. Trimming took 5 bases from V and 0 from J; bases not matched to a gene: 16. CDR1 is SEHNR, CDR2 FQNEAQ, per germline (reference sequence). This CDR3 has 18 residues. CDR3 DNA: TGTGCCAGCAGCGGGACTACCGGGTCTTCGACTAGCTCCTACGAGCAGTACTTC. This encodes CASSGTTGSSTSSYEQYF.

The chain combines TRBV4-1 with TRBJ1-1, with a tentative D call TRBD1 (5 bases). Trimming removed 5 bases from V and 4 bases from J, with 17 bases in between. Germline values: CDR1 MGHRA, CDR2 YSYEKL. The CDR3 runs 15 residues. CDR3: CASSTLGMGGTEAFF. The CDR3 DNA is TGCGCCAGCAGCACCCTTGGAATGGGGGGCACTGAAGCTTTCTTT.

The chain carries TRBV7-9 and TRBJ1-4; TRBD1 matches 9 bases. Germline-derived CDR1 and CDR2 are SEHNR and FQNEAQ (reference sequence). The CDR3 length is 14 residues. The V gene end was trimmed by 5 bases and the J gene end by 8 bases; junction bases not matched to a gene: 6. CDR3 amino acids: CASSLGQGSEKLFF. CDR3 nucleotides: TGTGCCAGCAGCCTAGGACAGGGGAGCGAAAAACTGTTTTTT.

The count of this clone is one. For the CDR3, the DNA is TGTGCCAGCAGCTCCCGTCTAGCGGTGGGCAATGAGCAGTTCTTC. Translation: CASSSRLAVGNEQFF. The rearrangement uses TRBV7-2 and TRBJ2-1, with 7 bases that match TRBD2. The CDR3 extends over 15 amino acids. CDR1 SGHTA and CDR2 FQGNSA come from the germline V gene. With V trimmed by 4 bases and J by 6 bases, 9 bases remained unmatched.

The chain uses TRBV5-8 and TRBJ2-7; D is possibly TRBD2 (5 bases). In germline, CDR1 is SGHTS, CDR2 YDEGEE. This CDR3 region has 12 residues. V dropped 7 bases and J dropped 4 bases, with 12 bases sitting between them. CDR3 amino acids: CASAVGRYEQYF. In DNA, the CDR3 is TGTGCCAGCGCCGTGGGGAGATACGAGCAGTACTTC. Full variable domain (rest looked up from reference TRBV5-8 and TRBJ2-7): EAGVTQSPTHLIKTRGQQATLRCSPISGHTSVYWYQQALGLGLQFLLWYDEGEERNRGNFPPRFSGRQFPNYSSELNVNALELEDSALYLCASAVGRYEQYFGPGTRLTVT.

This chain uses TRBV28 with TRBJ1-4; a possible D gene is TRBD1 (5 bases). The CDR3 totals 14 residues. The V end lost 7 bases, the J end lost 4 bases, and 13 bases lay between the germline ends. Germline loops: CDR1 MDHEN, CDR2 SYDVKM. The CDR3 coding sequence is TGTGCCAGCAAGGTGACAGCATTTAATGAAAAACTGTTTTTT. Its translation is CASKVTAFNEKLFF.

This clone showed up just a few times. The chain combines TRBV20-1 with TRBJ1-2; D unclear. This CDR3 is built from 11 residues. V was clipped by 6 bases and J by 3 bases, with 8 bases between them. Germline CDR1 is DFQATT and CDR2 is SNEGSKA (reference sequence). CDR3 region: CSAMADYGYTF. The CDR3 nucleotides are TGCAGTGCGATGGCGGACTATGGCTACACCTTC.

This clone was observed a single time. The chain uses TRBV7-2 and TRBJ2-1; 7 nucleotides agree with TRBD1. There are 15 residues in the CDR3. CDR1 is SGHTA, CDR2 FQGNSA, per germline. With 3 bases clipped from V and 6 bases from J, the junction kept 8 bases outside the gene matches. CDR3 sequence: CASSFRLAGGNEQFF. Here the CDR3 DNA reads TGTGCCAGCAGCTTCCGACTGGCAGGGGGCAATGAGCAGTTCTTC. Complete variable domain (other parts from reference TRBV7-2 and TRBJ2-1): GAGVSQSPSNKVTEKGKDVELRCDPISGHTALYWYRQSLGQGLEFLIYFQGNSAPDKSGLPSDRFSAERTGGSVSTLTIQRTQQEDSAVYLCASSFRLAGGNEQFFGPGTRLTVL.

The V gene is TRBV11-1, the J gene TRBJ1-2; 9 bases agree with TRBD1. The CDR3 extends over 14 amino acids. The V gene's germline CDR1 is SGHAT and CDR2 FQDESV (reference sequence). Trimming took 6 bases from V and 6 from J; bases not matched to a gene: 8. Here the CDR3 DNA reads TGTGCCAGCAGTCACAACAGGGGGCAGGATGGCTACACCTTC. Its translation is CASSHNRGQDGYTF.

The rearrangement joins TRBV28 to TRBJ2-1; weak D call: TRBD2 (7 bases). The CDR3 is 13 residues long. Trimming took off 11 bases at V and 2 bases at J, with 13 bases between the two ends. The germline V gene has CDR1 MDHEN and CDR2 SYDVKM. CDR3: CAGKGGAYNEQFF. The CDR3 DNA sequence: TGTGCCGGCAAGGGGGGGGCCTACAATGAGCAGTTCTTC.

CDR3 nucleotides: TGTGCCAGCAGTACAGGGTTTACCGAGGGCTACACCTTC. It is translated as CASSTGFTEGYTF. The chain employs TRBV6-6 and TRBJ1-2; TRBD1 is a possible D gene (6 bases). The CDR3 is made up of 13 amino acids. The germline V gene encodes CDR1 MNHNY and CDR2 SVGAGI (reference sequence). The ends were cut back, 5 bases at V and 8 bases at J, with 15 bases in the middle.

J is TRBJ2-5 and V is TRBV28; 7 positions match TRBD2. There are 13 residues in the CDR3. CDR1 and CDR2 from the germline V gene are MDHEN and SYDVKM. V lost 6 bases to trimming and J lost 7 bases; unmatched junction nucleotides: 8. DNA of the CDR3: TGTGCCAGCAGAGCGATAGCGGGTAGGACCCAGTACTTC. Protein product: CASRAIAGRTQYF.